This record looks at one TCR beta chain sequence and its context. V lost 4 bases and J lost 6, with 15 bases in between. The CDR3 length is 15 residues. CDR1 is ENHRY, CDR2 SYGVKD, per germline. This sample is drawn from a study of ipilimumab plus nivolumab after autologous stem cell transplantation. The overall study: Myeloma patients were high-risk transplant-naive or relapsed within 3 years of first autologous transplant.

Generated by immunoSEQ multiplex PCR, the TCRdb table keeps only in-frame clones and is missing some. The repertoire holds about 47,000 clones, with roughly 88% as singletons. The TCR comes from a male donor with multiple myeloma. The J gene is TRBJ2-2, the V gene TRBV10-3; D is ambiguous. The sample in question was PBMCs, obtained in a trial of ipilimumab plus nivolumab as post-transplant consolidation. The CDR3, as DNA: TGTGCCATCAGTGGGTCTGGAGTAGTGGCCGGGGAGCTGTTTTTT. This translates into CAISGSGVVAGELFF.